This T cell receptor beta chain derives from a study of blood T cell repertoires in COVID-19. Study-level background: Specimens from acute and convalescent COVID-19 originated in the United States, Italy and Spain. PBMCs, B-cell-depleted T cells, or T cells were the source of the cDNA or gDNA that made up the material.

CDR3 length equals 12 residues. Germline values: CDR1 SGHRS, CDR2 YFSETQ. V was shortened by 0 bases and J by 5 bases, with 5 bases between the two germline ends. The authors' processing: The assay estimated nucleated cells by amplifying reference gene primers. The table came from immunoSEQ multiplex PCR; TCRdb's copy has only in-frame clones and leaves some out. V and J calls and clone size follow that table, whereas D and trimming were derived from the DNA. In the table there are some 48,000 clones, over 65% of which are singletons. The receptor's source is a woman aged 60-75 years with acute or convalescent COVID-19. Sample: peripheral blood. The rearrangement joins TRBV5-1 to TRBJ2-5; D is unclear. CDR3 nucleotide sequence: TGCGCCAGCAGCTTGGCCGGGGAGACCCAGTACTTC. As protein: CASSLAGETQYF.